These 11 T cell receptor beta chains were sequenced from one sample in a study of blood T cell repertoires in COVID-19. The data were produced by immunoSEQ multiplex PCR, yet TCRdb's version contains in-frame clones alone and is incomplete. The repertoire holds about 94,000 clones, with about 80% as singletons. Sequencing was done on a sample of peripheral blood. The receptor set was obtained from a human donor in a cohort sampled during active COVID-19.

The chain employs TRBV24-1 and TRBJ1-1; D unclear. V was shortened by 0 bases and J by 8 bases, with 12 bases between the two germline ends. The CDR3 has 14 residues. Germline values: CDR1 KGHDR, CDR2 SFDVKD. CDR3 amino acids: CATSDLPPEPEAFF. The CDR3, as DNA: TGTGCCACCAGTGATTTGCCGCCAGAACCAGAAGCTTTCTTT.

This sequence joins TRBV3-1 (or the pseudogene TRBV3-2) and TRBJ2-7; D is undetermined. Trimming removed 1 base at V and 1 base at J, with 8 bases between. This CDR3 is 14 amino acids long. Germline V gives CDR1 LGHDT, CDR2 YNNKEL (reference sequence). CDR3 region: CASSQGARSYEQYF. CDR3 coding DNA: TGTGCCAGCAGCCAAGGTGCGAGGTCCTACGAGCAGTACTTC.

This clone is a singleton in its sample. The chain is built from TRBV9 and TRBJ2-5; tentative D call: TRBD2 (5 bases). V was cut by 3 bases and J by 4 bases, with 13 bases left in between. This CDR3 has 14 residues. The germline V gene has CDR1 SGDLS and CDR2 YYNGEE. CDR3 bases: TGTGCCAGCAGCGAAGCGGTAGGACCAGAGACCCAGTACTTC. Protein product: CASSEAVGPETQYF.

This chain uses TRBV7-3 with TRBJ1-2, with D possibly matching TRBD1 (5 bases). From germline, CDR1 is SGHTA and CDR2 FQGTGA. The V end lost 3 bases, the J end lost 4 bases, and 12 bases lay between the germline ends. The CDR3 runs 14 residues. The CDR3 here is CASSFSPGGYGYTF. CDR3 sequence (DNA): TGTGCCAGCAGCTTCAGCCCGGGGGGCTATGGCTACACCTTC.

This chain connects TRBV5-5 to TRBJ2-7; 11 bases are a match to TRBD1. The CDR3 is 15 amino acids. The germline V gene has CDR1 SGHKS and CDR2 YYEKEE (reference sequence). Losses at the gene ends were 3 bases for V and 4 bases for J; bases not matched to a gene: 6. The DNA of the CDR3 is TGTGCCAGCAGCTGGGAGGGACAGGGGGTTTACGAGCAGTACTTC. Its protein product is CASSWEGQGVYEQYF.

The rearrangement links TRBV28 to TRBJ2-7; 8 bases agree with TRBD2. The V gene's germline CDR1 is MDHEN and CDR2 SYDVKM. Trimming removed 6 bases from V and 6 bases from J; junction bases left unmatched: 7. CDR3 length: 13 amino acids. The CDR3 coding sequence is TGTGCCAGCAGGGCGGGAGGTTTCGGCGAGCAGTACTTC. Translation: CASRAGGFGEQYF.

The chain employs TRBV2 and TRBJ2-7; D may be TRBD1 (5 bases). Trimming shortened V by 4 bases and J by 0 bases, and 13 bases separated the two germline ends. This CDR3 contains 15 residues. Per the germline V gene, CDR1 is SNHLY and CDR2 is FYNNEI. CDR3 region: CASSGRQTNSYEQYF. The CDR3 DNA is TGTGCCAGCAGTGGTAGACAGACGAACTCCTACGAGCAGTACTTC.

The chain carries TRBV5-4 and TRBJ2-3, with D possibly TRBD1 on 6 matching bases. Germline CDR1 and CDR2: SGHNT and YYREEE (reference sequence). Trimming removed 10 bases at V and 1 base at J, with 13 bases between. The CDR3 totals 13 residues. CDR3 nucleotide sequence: TGTGCCGGACGACAGGCCGGCACAGATACGCAGTATTTT. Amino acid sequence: CAGRQAGTDTQYF.

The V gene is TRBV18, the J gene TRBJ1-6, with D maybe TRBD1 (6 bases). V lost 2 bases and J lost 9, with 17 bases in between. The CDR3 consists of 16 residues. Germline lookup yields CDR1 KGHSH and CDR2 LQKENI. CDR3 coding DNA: TGTGCCAGCTCACCAGTTCCGGGACAAAAAGGTTCACCCCTCCACTTT. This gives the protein CASSPVPGQKGSPLHF.

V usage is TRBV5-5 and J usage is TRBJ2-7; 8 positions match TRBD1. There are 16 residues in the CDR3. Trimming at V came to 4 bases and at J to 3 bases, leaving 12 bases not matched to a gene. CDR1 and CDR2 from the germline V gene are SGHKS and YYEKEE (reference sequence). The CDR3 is CASSPNLDRAYYEQYF. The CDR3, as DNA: TGTGCCAGCAGCCCGAACCTGGACAGGGCTTACTACGAGCAGTACTTC.

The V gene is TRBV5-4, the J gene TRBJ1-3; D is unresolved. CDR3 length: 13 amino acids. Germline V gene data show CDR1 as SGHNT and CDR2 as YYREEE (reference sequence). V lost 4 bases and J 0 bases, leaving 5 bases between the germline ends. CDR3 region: CASSTVSGNTIYF. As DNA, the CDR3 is TGTGCCAGCAGCACGGTCTCTGGAAACACCATATATTTT.